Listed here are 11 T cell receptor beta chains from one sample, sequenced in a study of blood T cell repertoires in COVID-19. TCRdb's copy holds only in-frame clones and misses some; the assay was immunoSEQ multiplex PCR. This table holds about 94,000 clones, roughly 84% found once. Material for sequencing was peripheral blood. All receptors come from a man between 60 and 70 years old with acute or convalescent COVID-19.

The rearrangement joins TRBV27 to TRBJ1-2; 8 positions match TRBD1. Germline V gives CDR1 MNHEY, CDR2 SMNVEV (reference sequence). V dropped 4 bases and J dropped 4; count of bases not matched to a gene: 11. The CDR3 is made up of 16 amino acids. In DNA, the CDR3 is TGTGCCAGCAGTTCCATAGGGGGACAGGTGCCCTATGGCTACACCTTC. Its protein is CASSSIGGQVPYGYTF.

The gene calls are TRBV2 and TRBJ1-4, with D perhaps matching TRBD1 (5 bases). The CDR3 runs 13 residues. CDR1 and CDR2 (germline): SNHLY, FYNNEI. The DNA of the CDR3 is TGTGCGGGCGGAGGGGCAACTAATGAAAAACTGTTTTTT. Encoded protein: CAGGGATNEKLFF.

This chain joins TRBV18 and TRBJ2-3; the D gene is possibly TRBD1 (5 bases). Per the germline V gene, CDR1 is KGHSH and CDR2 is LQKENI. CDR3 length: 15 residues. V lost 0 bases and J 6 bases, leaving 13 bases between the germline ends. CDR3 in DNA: TGTGCCAGCTCACCACCGACAGTAGTCCGGGATACGCAGTATTTT. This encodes CASSPPTVVRDTQYF. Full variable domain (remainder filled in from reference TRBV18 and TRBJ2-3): NAGVMQNPRHLVRRRGQEARLRCSPMKGHSHVYWYRQLPEEGLKFMVYLQKENIIDESGMPKERFSAEFPKEGPSILRIQQVVRGDSAAYFCASSPPTVVRDTQYFGPGTRLTVL.

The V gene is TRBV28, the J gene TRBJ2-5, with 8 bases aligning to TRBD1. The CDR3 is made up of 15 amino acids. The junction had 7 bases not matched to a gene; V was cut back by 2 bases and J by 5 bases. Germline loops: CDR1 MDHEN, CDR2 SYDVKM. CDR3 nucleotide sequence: TGTGCCAGCAGTTTAACCAGGGGGCTTGGGGAGACCCAGTACTTC. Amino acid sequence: CASSLTRGLGETQYF.

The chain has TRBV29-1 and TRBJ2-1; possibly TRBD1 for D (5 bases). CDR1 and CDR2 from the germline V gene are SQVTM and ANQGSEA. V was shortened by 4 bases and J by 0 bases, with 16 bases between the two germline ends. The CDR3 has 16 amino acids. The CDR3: CSVVIGGALSYNEQFF. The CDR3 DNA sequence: TGCAGCGTTGTAATTGGTGGGGCGCTCTCCTACAATGAGCAGTTCTTC.

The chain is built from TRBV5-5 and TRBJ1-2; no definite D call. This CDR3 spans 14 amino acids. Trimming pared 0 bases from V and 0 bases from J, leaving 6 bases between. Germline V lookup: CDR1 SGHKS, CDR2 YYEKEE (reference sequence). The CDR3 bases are TGTGCCAGCAGCTTGGAGGGAGCTAACTATGGCTACACCTTC. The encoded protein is CASSLEGANYGYTF.

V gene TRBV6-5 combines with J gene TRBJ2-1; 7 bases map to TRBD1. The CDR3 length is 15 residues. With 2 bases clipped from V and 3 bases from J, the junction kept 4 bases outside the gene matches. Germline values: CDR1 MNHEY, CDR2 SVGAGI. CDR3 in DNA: TGTGCCAGCAGTTACGACCACAGGGGCTACAATGAGCAGTTCTTC. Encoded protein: CASSYDHRGYNEQFF.

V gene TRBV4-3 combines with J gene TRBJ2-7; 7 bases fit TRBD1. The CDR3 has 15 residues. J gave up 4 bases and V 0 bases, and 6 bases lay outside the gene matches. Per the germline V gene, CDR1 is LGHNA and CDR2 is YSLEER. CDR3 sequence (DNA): TGCGCCAGCAGCCAAGATCAAACAGGGGCATACGAGCAGTACTTC. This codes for CASSQDQTGAYEQYF.

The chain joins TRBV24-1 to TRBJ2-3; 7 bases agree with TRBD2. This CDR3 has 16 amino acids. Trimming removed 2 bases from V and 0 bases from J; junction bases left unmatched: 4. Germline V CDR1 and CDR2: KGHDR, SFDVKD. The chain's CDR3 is CATSDSGGGSTDTQYF. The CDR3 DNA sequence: TGTGCCACCAGTGATTCTGGGGGGGGTAGCACAGATACGCAGTATTTT.

CDR3 in amino acids: CASSMGPSYGYTF. The DNA of the CDR3 is TGTGCCAGTAGTATGGGGCCCAGCTATGGCTACACCTTC. The chain carries TRBV19 and TRBJ1-2; weak D call: TRBD1 (5 bases). Per germline, CDR1 LNHDA and CDR2 SQIVND (reference sequence). The CDR3 runs to 13 residues. The ends were cut back, 3 bases at V and 4 bases at J, with 9 bases in the middle.

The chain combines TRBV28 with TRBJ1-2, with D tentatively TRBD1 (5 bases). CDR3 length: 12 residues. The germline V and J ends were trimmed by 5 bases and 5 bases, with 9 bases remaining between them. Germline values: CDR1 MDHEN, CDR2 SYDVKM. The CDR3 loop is CASSQGPYGYTF. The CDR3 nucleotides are TGTGCCAGCAGTCAGGGCCCTTATGGCTACACCTTC.